These 24 T cell receptor beta chains came from one sample sequenced in a study of blood T cell repertoires in COVID-19. Clones were read by immunoSEQ multiplex PCR, and TCRdb kept only the in-frame ones, dropping some. The sample carries fewer than 80,000 clones, 90% recorded once. Sequenced material: peripheral blood. All receptors come from a human donor in a cohort sampled during active COVID-19.

The V and J genes are TRBV3-1 (or the pseudogene TRBV3-2) and TRBJ2-5, with 13 bases aligning to TRBD2. The V segment lost 0 bases and the J segment 1 base; nucleotides outside the gene matches: 2. Germline values: CDR1 LGHDT, CDR2 YNNKEL (reference sequence). This CDR3 region has 17 residues. The CDR3 DNA reads as TGTGCCAGCAGCCAAGATCGGACTAGCGGGGGCCAAGAGACCCAGTACTTC. Protein sequence: CASSQDRTSGGQETQYF.

The chain recombines TRBV18 with TRBJ2-3; 11 nucleotides match TRBD1. This CDR3 region has 16 residues. The germline V gene has CDR1 KGHSH and CDR2 LQKENI. The V segment lost 2 bases and the J segment 3 bases; nucleotides outside the gene matches: 4. CDR3 in amino acids: CASSPLDRGRTDTQYF. The CDR3 DNA reads TGTGCCAGCTCACCATTGGACAGGGGGCGGACAGATACGCAGTATTTT.

The CDR3 spells CASNRVIGYGYTF. DNA for the CDR3: TGTGCCAGCAACAGGGTAATAGGGTATGGCTACACCTTC. The V and J genes are TRBV7-9 and TRBJ1-2; TRBD1 is a possible D gene (6 bases). Germline V gene data show CDR1 as SEHNR and CDR2 as FQNEAQ (reference sequence). There are 13 residues in the CDR3. V lost 7 bases and J lost 5, with 14 bases in between.

This rearrangement joins TRBV18 to TRBJ1-5, with D uncertain. CDR1 KGHSH and CDR2 LQKENI come from the germline V gene. The germline V and J ends were trimmed by 0 bases and 11 bases, with 11 bases remaining between them. The length of the CDR3 is 13 residues. The DNA for the CDR3 is TGTGCCAGCTCACCACCAGGCGGTAAAGCCCAGCATTTT. Translation gives CASSPPGGKAQHF.

The chain links TRBV18 to TRBJ2-1, with TRBD1 as a possible D gene (5 bases). Germline CDR1 and CDR2: KGHSH and LQKENI. The CDR3 covers 16 residues. The V end lost 4 bases, the J end lost 0 bases, and 13 bases lay between the germline ends. Here the CDR3 reads CASSLRTGSSYNEQFF. The DNA of the CDR3 is TGTGCCAGCTCACTACGTACAGGAAGCTCCTACAATGAGCAGTTCTTC. The whole variable domain, filled in from reference TRBV18 and TRBJ2-1, reads NAGVMQNPRHLVRRRGQEARLRCSPMKGHSHVYWYRQLPEEGLKFMVYLQKENIIDESGMPKERFSAEFPKEGPSILRIQQVVRGDSAAYFCASSLRTGSSYNEQFFGPGTRLTVL.

The chain is built from TRBV15 and TRBJ1-5; 8 bases are shared with TRBD1. V lost 4 bases and J lost 4; bases outside the gene matches: 6. CDR3 length: 15 residues. CDR1 is LNHNV, CDR2 YYDKDF, per germline (reference sequence). CDR3 coding DNA: TGTGCCACCAGCACGGACAGGGCCATAAATCAGCCCCAGCATTTT. This gives the protein CATSTDRAINQPQHF.

The CDR3 DNA sequence: TGTGCCAGCAGCTTGGGCCAGGGAGGGAATTCACCCCTCCACTTT. Translation gives CASSLGQGGNSPLHF. The V call is TRBV5-5, the J call TRBJ1-6; a possible D gene is TRBD1 (5 bases). Per germline, CDR1 SGHKS and CDR2 YYEKEE (reference sequence). Between the trimmed V and J ends, which lost 0 bases and 7 bases, there was a span of 11 bases. The CDR3 extends over 15 amino acids.

V gene TRBV6-2 or TRBV6-3 combines with J gene TRBJ2-6; the match to TRBD1 covers 7 bases. The CDR3 loop spans 18 amino acids. The J segment lost 0 bases and the V segment lost 4 bases, leaving 9 bases of the junction unmatched. The germline CDR1 and CDR2 sequences are MNHEY and SVGEGT. The CDR3 DNA reads TGTGCCAGCAGTTCGAAGACAGGGTTGAGCTCTGGGGCCAACGTCCTGACTTTC. Its translation is CASSSKTGLSSGANVLTF.

This chain connects TRBV19 to TRBJ1-4; D uncertain. Per the germline V gene, CDR1 is LNHDA and CDR2 is SQIVND (reference sequence). CDR3 length: 14 amino acids. V lost 6 bases to trimming and J lost 0 bases, with 8 bases between them. The CDR3 region is CASSRSPTNEKLFF. The CDR3 DNA is TGTGCCAGTAGCCGGAGCCCAACTAATGAAAAACTGTTTTTT.

The chain employs TRBV5-1 and TRBJ2-5; the D gene is possibly TRBD1 (6 bases). The V gene lost 4 bases and the J gene lost 5 bases, with 15 bases spanning the gap. The germline CDR1 and CDR2 sequences are SGHRS and YFSETQ. The length of the CDR3 is 14 residues. The CDR3 sequence: CASSPQGLGETQYF. CDR3 sequence (DNA): TGCGCCAGCAGCCCACAGGGCTTGGGGGAGACCCAGTACTTC.

V and J are TRBV6-2 or TRBV6-3 and TRBJ2-1; 10 nucleotides match TRBD2. Germline CDR1 is MNHEY and CDR2 is SVGEGT. J was trimmed by 4 bases and V by 5 bases; bases with no gene match: 5. The CDR3 has 15 amino acids. Written as DNA, the CDR3 is TGTGCCAGCAGTAGGACTAGCGGAGAATACAATGAGCAGTTCTTC. Its protein is CASSRTSGEYNEQFF.

The chain couples TRBV7-2 to TRBJ2-3; TRBD1 matches 10 bases. V lost 0 bases, J lost 5 bases, and 2 bases stayed unmatched. Germline assignment: CDR1 SGHTA and CDR2 FQGNSA. This CDR3 spans 15 amino acids. The CDR3 spells CASSLAGQGGDTQYF. The CDR3 bases are TGTGCCAGCAGCTTAGCCGGACAGGGGGGAGATACGCAGTATTTT.

There are a few counts of this clone. This chain links TRBV6-2 or TRBV6-3 with TRBJ1-5, with 9 bases that match TRBD1. In germline, CDR1 is MNHEY, CDR2 SVGEGT. The trim removed 5 bases at V and 5 bases at J, leaving 4 bases unmatched. This CDR3 region has 14 residues. Written as DNA, the CDR3 is TGTGCCAGCAGTCGGACAGGGGACCATCAGCCCCAGCATTTT. Translation: CASSRTGDHQPQHF.

This clone was seen a single time. This CDR3 reads CATSVGGTGNTGELFF. CDR3 coding DNA: TGTGCCACCAGTGTGGGCGGGACGGGTAACACCGGGGAGCTGTTTTTT. The V call is TRBV24-1, the J call TRBJ2-2; maybe TRBD2 (6 bases). This CDR3 has 16 amino acids. V gave up 5 bases and J gave up 2 bases, with 14 bases separating them. The germline CDR1 and CDR2 sequences are KGHDR and SFDVKD.

This clone was observed a handful of times. The CDR3 nucleotides read TGCGCCAGCAGCCAAGAACGAACAGGCAATCAGCCCCAGCATTTT. Encoded protein: CASSQERTGNQPQHF. The chain carries TRBV4-1 and TRBJ1-5, with D unresolved. Germline CDR1 reads MGHRA; CDR2 reads YSYEKL. The CDR3 runs to 15 residues. The ends were cut back, 0 bases at V and 2 bases at J, with 8 bases in the middle.

This chain joins TRBV12-5 and TRBJ2-7; a possible D gene is TRBD1 (6 bases). The germline gives CDR1 LGHNT, CDR2 FRNRAP. Trimming took off 4 bases at V and 1 base at J, with 17 bases between the two ends. The CDR3 covers 16 residues. This CDR3 is CASGSPTDRWSYEQYF. The CDR3 nucleotides read TGTGCTAGTGGTTCGCCTACGGACAGATGGTCCTACGAGCAGTACTTC.

The chain uses TRBV28 and TRBJ2-1; 8 bases align to TRBD2. CDR1 and CDR2 (germline): MDHEN, SYDVKM. The CDR3 extends over 15 amino acids. V shed 6 bases, J shed 0 bases, and the junction held 4 bases outside the gene matches. This chain's CDR3 is CASSLTSGSYNEQFF. The CDR3 DNA follows: TGTGCCAGCAGCCTCACTAGCGGCTCCTACAATGAGCAGTTCTTC. Using reference TRBV28 and TRBJ2-1 for the parts outside the CDR3, the full variable domain is DVKVTQSSRYLVKRTGEKVFLECVQDMDHENMFWYRQDPGLGLRLIYFSYDVKMKEKGDIPEGYSVSREKKERFSLILESASTNQTSMYLCASSLTSGSYNEQFFGPGTRLTVL.

This rearrangement joins TRBV11-2 to TRBJ2-5, with no clear D. V lost 5 bases and J 5 bases, leaving 15 bases between the germline ends. This CDR3 has 14 residues. Germline CDR1 SGHAT, CDR2 FQNNGV. CDR3 bases: TGTGCCAGCAGCAACACCCCCAGTTGGGAGACCCAGTACTTC. It yields the protein CASSNTPSWETQYF.

This chain uses TRBV28 with TRBJ1-4; weak D call: TRBD1 (6 bases). The CDR3 is 15 amino acids. Germline loops: CDR1 MDHEN, CDR2 SYDVKM. The V gene lost 4 bases and the J gene lost 4 bases, with 13 bases spanning the gap. The chain's CDR3 is CASSYQQGNNEKLFF. The DNA for the CDR3 is TGTGCCAGCAGTTATCAGCAGGGGAATAATGAAAAACTGTTTTTT.

This chain joins TRBV5-6 and TRBJ1-5, with 7 bases that match TRBD1. The CDR3 is 15 amino acids. Germline V gene lookup returns CDR1 SGHDT and CDR2 YYEEEE. V dropped 4 bases and J dropped 4; count of bases not matched to a gene: 8. The CDR3: CASSKTGFPNQPQHF. CDR3 coding DNA: TGTGCCAGCAGCAAGACAGGGTTCCCTAATCAGCCCCAGCATTTT.

The J gene is TRBJ1-1, the V gene TRBV4-2; the D gene is possibly TRBD1 (5 bases). V dropped 1 base and J dropped 5 bases, with 11 bases sitting between them. CDR1 is LGHNA and CDR2 is YNFKEQ in the germline V gene. CDR3 length equals 14 residues. This CDR3 reads CASSQAQGGTEAFF. DNA of the CDR3: TGTGCCAGCAGCCAAGCCCAGGGAGGAACTGAAGCTTTCTTT.

CDR3 amino acids: CASSELTRGQETQYF. In nucleotides, the CDR3 is TGTGCCAGCAGTGAATTGACTAGGGGACAAGAGACCCAGTACTTC. This chain connects TRBV25-1 to TRBJ2-5; maybe TRBD2 (6 bases). This CDR3 has 15 residues. V lost 1 base to trimming and J lost 2 bases, with 11 bases between them. CDR1 and CDR2 from the germline V gene are MGHDK and SYGVNS.

This clone was seen only once. V usage is TRBV2 and J usage is TRBJ1-2, with D unclear. CDR3 length equals 13 residues. Germline V gene lookup returns CDR1 SNHLY and CDR2 FYNNEI. V lost 2 bases and J 4 bases, leaving 8 bases between the germline ends. The CDR3 bases are TGTGCCAGCAGTGAACCCAGGTCCTATGGCTACACCTTC. Residues: CASSEPRSYGYTF.

The chain uses TRBV4-2 and TRBJ1-2; D possibly corresponds to TRBD1 (5 bases). V lost 1 base and J 2 bases, leaving 17 bases between the germline ends. The CDR3 spans 17 residues. Germline CDR1 LGHNA, CDR2 YNFKEQ. Here the CDR3 reads CASSQVQGSLINYGYTF. The CDR3 DNA sequence: TGTGCCAGCAGCCAAGTCCAGGGCAGCCTCATAAACTATGGCTACACCTTC.